Described below is a single T cell receptor (beta chain) sequence and its context. Germline V gives CDR1 SGHDT, CDR2 YYEEEE. V was shortened by 0 bases and J by 2 bases, with 15 bases between the two germline ends. The CDR3 covers 17 residues. As processed by the authors: Amplification of reference gene primers was used by the study to estimate nucleated cell counts. Clones were sequenced by immunoSEQ multiplex PCR, and TCRdb holds only the in-frame ones, with some missing. The V and J calls and clone size come from that table; D and trimming were worked out from the DNA. The sample has about 180,000 clones, 80% seen once. The sample belongs to a study of blood T cell repertoires in COVID-19. About the research overall: Acute and convalescent COVID-19 samples came from the United States, Italy and Spain. Sources were T cells, B-cell-depleted T cells, or PBMCs; the material itself was cDNA or gDNA.

The TCR originated in a man aged 70-80 years with active or convalescent COVID-19. The source material was peripheral blood. The gene calls are TRBV5-6 and TRBJ1-5, with D unclear. The CDR3 loop reads CASSLAASGLGNQPQHF. The CDR3 DNA reads TGTGCCAGCAGCTTGGCCGCGTCGGGATTGGGCAATCAGCCCCAGCATTTT.